One sample yielded the 29 T cell receptor beta chains listed below, sequenced in a study of graft-versus-host responses after intestinal transplantation. These receptors' targets are unknown. Here immunoSEQ multiplex PCR was the method, and the copy in TCRdb shows in-frame clones only, minus some. The sample consists of about 73,000 clones, around 87% of them appearing once. This material consisted of unstimulated CD8+ T cells sorted from spleen or lymph node cells, taken before transplant. These receptors originate from a human donor who was the organ donor for an intestinal transplant.

This chain links TRBV4-3 with TRBJ2-1, with 10 positions matching TRBD2. This CDR3 has 16 residues. Germline V lookup: CDR1 LGHNA, CDR2 YSLEER. The trim removed 0 bases at V and 8 bases at J, leaving 7 bases unmatched. Written as DNA, the CDR3 is TGCGCCAGCAGCCAAGAAAGCCGTCTAGCGGGGGATGAGCAGTTCTTC. Its translation is CASSQESRLAGDEQFF.

The gene calls are TRBV2 and TRBJ1-6; 7 nucleotides match TRBD1. Germline V CDR1 and CDR2: SNHLY, FYNNEI. The CDR3 sequence is 13 residues long. The junction had 5 bases not matched to a gene; V was cut back by 10 bases and J by 5 bases. The CDR3 loop reads CATFGQDNSPLHF. CDR3 DNA sequence: TGTGCCACCTTCGGACAGGATAATTCACCCCTCCACTTT.

The V gene is TRBV5-8, the J gene TRBJ1-2; D is perhaps TRBD1 (6 bases). Germline V lookup: CDR1 SGHTS, CDR2 YDEGEE. The CDR3 is made up of 12 amino acids. Trimming stripped 2 bases from V and 8 bases from J, with 10 bases between. CDR3 DNA: TGTGCCAGCAGCTTTTGGACAGAAGGCTACACCTTC. Its translation: CASSFWTEGYTF.

This chain uses TRBV2 with TRBJ1-4; D unclear. CDR1 is SNHLY and CDR2 is FYNNEI in the germline V gene. This CDR3 is 16 amino acids long. Trimming left V 3 bases short and J 4 bases short, with 15 bases between. The CDR3 DNA reads TGTGCCAGCAGTGACTGGGCAGGCGTGATTAATGAAAAACTGTTTTTT. This gives the protein CASSDWAGVINEKLFF.

The V gene is TRBV27, the J gene TRBJ2-3; possibly TRBD2 for D (6 bases). Trimming took 6 bases from V and 6 from J, leaving 10 bases between them. Germline V gene sequence: CDR1 MNHEY, CDR2 SMNVEV (reference sequence). The CDR3 is made up of 12 amino acids. CDR3 coding DNA: TGTGCCAGCAGCACGGGGGTGGATACGCAGTATTTT. Protein product: CASSTGVDTQYF.

This clone was found a few times. The genes are TRBV5-4 and TRBJ2-2; 11 nucleotides agree with TRBD2. Germline V gene data show CDR1 as SGHNT and CDR2 as YYREEE (reference sequence). V shed 4 bases and J 5 bases; nucleotides not matched to a gene: 4. The CDR3 contains 15 residues. As DNA, the CDR3 is TGTGCCAGCAGCCCATCTAGCGGGGGGACCGGGGAGCTGTTTTTT. Translation: CASSPSSGGTGELFF.

V is TRBV7-9 and J is TRBJ2-5, with 8 nucleotides matching TRBD2. The germline V gene encodes CDR1 SEHNR and CDR2 FQNEAQ (reference sequence). The trim removed 7 bases at V and 4 bases at J, leaving 5 bases unmatched. The CDR3 runs to 13 residues. Here the CDR3 reads CASNGRGGETQYF. The CDR3, as DNA: TGTGCCAGCAACGGTCGGGGGGGAGAGACCCAGTACTTC.

This chain links TRBV15 with TRBJ2-3; D is unresolved. The germline V and J ends were trimmed by 4 bases and 3 bases, with 5 bases remaining between them. The CDR3 runs 12 residues. Germline V lookup: CDR1 LNHNV, CDR2 YYDKDF (reference sequence). CDR3 coding DNA: TGTGCCACCAGCACAGGAACAGATACGCAGTATTTT. Residues: CATSTGTDTQYF.

The count of this clone is one. The V gene is TRBV27, the J gene TRBJ2-4, with D tentatively TRBD1 (6 bases). The CDR3 sequence is 15 residues long. V was clipped by 3 bases and J by 9 bases, with 18 bases between them. Germline CDR1 MNHEY, CDR2 SMNVEV (reference sequence). CDR3 DNA: TGTGCCAGCAGTTTGGGAACAGGGAGTATAGCCATTCAGTACTTC. It is translated as CASSLGTGSIAIQYF.

The V and J genes are TRBV30 and TRBJ2-2, with D possibly being TRBD1 (5 bases). There are 16 residues in the CDR3. The V end lost 2 bases, the J end lost 4 bases, and 17 bases lay between the germline ends. The germline gives CDR1 GTSNPN, CDR2 SVGIG (reference sequence). CDR3 DNA sequence: TGTGCCTGGAGTAGACAGACTCGCCTCTGCACCGGGGAGCTGTTTTTT. Translation: CAWSRQTRLCTGELFF.

This rearrangement joins TRBV18 to TRBJ1-6; D unclear. CDR3 length equals 13 residues. In germline, CDR1 is KGHSH, CDR2 LQKENI. V lost 5 bases to trimming and J lost 10 bases, with 12 bases between them. DNA for the CDR3: TGTGCCAGCTCATATGAGGGTGGGTCACCCCTCCACTTT. It specifies CASSYEGGSPLHF.

The chain employs TRBV29-1 and TRBJ1-6; 8 bases line up with TRBD1. J was trimmed by 5 bases and V by 7 bases; bases with no gene match: 7. The CDR3 loop spans 14 amino acids. Germline CDR1 reads SQVTM; CDR2 reads ANQGSEA. The CDR3 reads CSAQTGANNSPLHF. For the CDR3, the DNA is TGCAGCGCACAGACAGGGGCGAATAATTCACCCCTCCACTTT.

The chain employs TRBV19 and TRBJ1-5; D remains unclear. The CDR3 sequence is 15 residues long. Trimming took 1 base from V and 0 from J, leaving 7 bases between them. Germline CDR1 is LNHDA and CDR2 is SQIVND (reference sequence). The chain's CDR3 is CASSIGLNSNQPQHF. The CDR3 region has the DNA TGTGCCAGTAGTATAGGACTGAATAGCAATCAGCCCCAGCATTTT.

The chain joins TRBV7-6 to TRBJ1-1, with TRBD1 matching 8 bases. J lost 6 bases, V lost 1 base, and 19 bases had no gene match. This CDR3 is built from 19 residues. CDR1 SGHVS and CDR2 FNYEAQ come from the germline V gene. CDR3 bases: TGTGCCAGCAGCTTAGAAAGGGATGGTCAGGGGGCCGACAACGCTGAAGCTTTCTTT. Its protein product is CASSLERDGQGADNAEAFF.

The rearrangement links TRBV20-1 to TRBJ1-1; 8 bases line up with TRBD1. Per germline, CDR1 DFQATT and CDR2 SNEGSKA (reference sequence). The CDR3 has 11 amino acids. V gave up 5 bases and J gave up 9 bases; unmatched junction bases: 5. The CDR3: CSAPRGPKAFF. CDR3 DNA: TGCAGTGCTCCCAGGGGGCCTAAAGCTTTCTTT.

The gene calls are TRBV5-1 and TRBJ1-5, with TRBD1 matching over 8 bases. Trimming removed 0 bases from V and 7 bases from J; junction bases left unmatched: 3. The CDR3 sequence is 14 residues long. Germline loops: CDR1 SGHRS, CDR2 YFSETQ. The CDR3 DNA sequence: TGCGCCAGCAGCTTGGGACAGGGGAGCCAGCCCCAGCATTTT. Protein: CASSLGQGSQPQHF. The whole variable domain, filled in from reference TRBV5-1 and TRBJ1-5, reads KAGVTQTPRYLIKTRGQQVTLSCSPISGHRSVSWYQQTPGQGLQFLFEYFSETQRNKGNFPGRFSGRQFSNSRSEMNVSTLELGDSALYLCASSLGQGSQPQHFGDGTRLSIL.

The chain links TRBV9 to TRBJ1-1; TRBD1 might be the D (6 bases). Trimming left V 0 bases short and J 4 bases short, with 13 bases between. This CDR3 has 15 residues. Germline loops: CDR1 SGDLS, CDR2 YYNGEE. The CDR3 DNA sequence: TGTGCCAGCAGCGTAGAGGGAGGGGGAGGCACTGAAGCTTTCTTT. Translation: CASSVEGGGGTEAFF.

This chain links TRBV19 with TRBJ2-7, with 9 bases that match TRBD1. Germline assignment: CDR1 LNHDA and CDR2 SQIVND (reference sequence). The CDR3 consists of 13 residues. J gave up 6 bases and V 5 bases, and 5 bases lay outside the gene matches. The CDR3 is CASSQGTGFEQYV. In DNA, the CDR3 is TGTGCCAGTAGTCAGGGGACAGGGTTCGAGCAGTACGTC.

The chain couples TRBV25-1 to TRBJ2-3; TRBD1 is a possible D gene (6 bases). The V end was cut by 2 bases, the J end by 5 bases, with 8 bases between. Germline V gene sequence: CDR1 MGHDK, CDR2 SYGVNS. The CDR3 has 13 amino acids. CDR3: CASSERGGDTQYF. DNA for the CDR3: TGTGCCAGCAGTGAAAGAGGGGGAGATACGCAGTATTTT.

This rearrangement joins TRBV7-9 to TRBJ2-3; TRBD1 aligns across 10 bases. The CDR3 has 17 amino acids. J gave up 3 bases and V 5 bases, and 11 bases lay outside the gene matches. Germline CDR1 is SEHNR and CDR2 is FQNEAQ (reference sequence). In DNA form, the CDR3 reads TGTGCCAGCAGCGGTGAGACAGGGGGCTTTAGAACAGATACGCAGTATTTT. Translated, it gives CASSGETGGFRTDTQYF.

The V gene is TRBV27, the J gene TRBJ1-5, with D maybe TRBD1 (6 bases). The CDR3 sequence is 14 residues long. V was trimmed by 6 bases and J by 5 bases, leaving 14 bases between them. The germline V gene encodes CDR1 MNHEY and CDR2 SMNVEV (reference sequence). CDR3 sequence (DNA): TGTGCCAGCAGACTCAATGGGGGCCATCAGCCCCAGCATTTT. Its translation is CASRLNGGHQPQHF.

The chain couples TRBV6-1 to TRBJ2-7; tentatively, D is TRBD1 (6 bases). The CDR3 is 12 residues long. V was pared by 6 bases and J by 5 bases, with 11 bases between. CDR1 MNHNS and CDR2 SASEGT come from the germline V gene. The CDR3 loop is CASRTGPDEQYV. CDR3 in DNA: TGTGCCAGCAGAACAGGGCCGGACGAGCAGTACGTC.

The chain has TRBV6-5 and TRBJ1-2; no definite D call. The ends were cut back, 3 bases at V and 5 bases at J, with 10 bases in the middle. The V gene's germline CDR1 is MNHEY and CDR2 SVGAGI. The CDR3 is made up of 13 amino acids. In nucleotides, the CDR3 is TGTGCCAGCAGTTATTTCTCACAATATGGCTACACCTTC. Protein: CASSYFSQYGYTF.

This clone was seen just once. This rearrangement joins TRBV5-6 to TRBJ1-1, with D maybe TRBD1 (6 bases). Per the germline V gene, CDR1 is SGHDT and CDR2 is YYEEEE. Trimming removed 2 bases at V and 0 bases at J, with 20 bases between. The CDR3 consists of 18 residues. CDR3 in amino acids: CASSFLGQHKWVNTEAFF. The CDR3, as DNA: TGTGCCAGCAGCTTTCTAGGACAGCACAAATGGGTGAACACTGAAGCTTTCTTT.

The chain recombines TRBV4-1 with TRBJ2-5; unclear D gene. V was clipped by 5 bases and J by 2 bases, with 9 bases between them. Germline assignment: CDR1 MGHRA and CDR2 YSYEKL. This CDR3 has 13 amino acids. In DNA, the CDR3 is TGCGCCAGCAGCATAAGCTGGCAAGAGACCCAGTACTTC. This gives the protein CASSISWQETQYF.

V usage is TRBV28 and J usage is TRBJ2-6, with a tentative D call TRBD1 (5 bases). This CDR3 has 14 amino acids. Trimming removed 9 bases at V and 0 bases at J, with 9 bases between. Germline CDR1 is MDHEN and CDR2 is SYDVKM. The CDR3 nucleotides are TGTGCCAGTGAAGGGGTCTCTGGGGCCAACGTCCTGACTTTC. Translated: CASEGVSGANVLTF.

The genes are TRBV28 and TRBJ2-5; 7 bases fit TRBD2. With V trimmed by 6 bases and J by 5 bases, 15 bases remained unmatched. The CDR3 spans 16 residues. The germline V gene has CDR1 MDHEN and CDR2 SYDVKM. This chain's CDR3 is CASSATFTSVRETQYF. The DNA of the CDR3 is TGTGCCAGCAGCGCCACTTTTACTAGCGTAAGGGAGACCCAGTACTTC.

The V call is TRBV25-1, the J call TRBJ1-1, with a weak D call TRBD1 (5 bases). This CDR3 has 16 residues. Trimming removed 5 bases at V and 1 base at J, with 17 bases between. CDR1 MGHDK and CDR2 SYGVNS come from the germline V gene. In DNA, the CDR3 is TGTGCCAGCAGTCGCCCTAGCGACGGACAGAACACTGAAGCTTTCTTT. Translated: CASSRPSDGQNTEAFF.

The chain recombines TRBV10-1 with TRBJ2-1, with D tentatively TRBD1 (6 bases). V was clipped by 4 bases and J by 7 bases, with 20 bases between them. Germline V CDR1 and CDR2: WNHNN, SYGVQD (reference sequence). The length of the CDR3 is 16 residues. CDR3 protein: CASSGYDSERGNEQFF. The CDR3 region has the DNA TGCGCCAGCAGTGGTTACGACAGCGAGAGGGGGAATGAGCAGTTCTTC.